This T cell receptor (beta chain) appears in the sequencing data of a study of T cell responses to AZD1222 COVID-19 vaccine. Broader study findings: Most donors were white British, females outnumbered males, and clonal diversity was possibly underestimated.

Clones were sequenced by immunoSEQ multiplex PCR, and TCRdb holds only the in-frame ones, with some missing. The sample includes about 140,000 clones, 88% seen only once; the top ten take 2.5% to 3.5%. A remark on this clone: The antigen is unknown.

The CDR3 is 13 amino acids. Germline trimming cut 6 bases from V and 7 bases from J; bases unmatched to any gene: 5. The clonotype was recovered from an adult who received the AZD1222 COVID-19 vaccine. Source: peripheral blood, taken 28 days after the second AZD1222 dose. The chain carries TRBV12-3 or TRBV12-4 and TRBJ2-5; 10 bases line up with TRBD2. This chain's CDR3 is CASSLAGVGTQYF. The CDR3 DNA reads TGTGCCAGCAGCCTAGCGGGAGTAGGGACCCAGTACTTC.